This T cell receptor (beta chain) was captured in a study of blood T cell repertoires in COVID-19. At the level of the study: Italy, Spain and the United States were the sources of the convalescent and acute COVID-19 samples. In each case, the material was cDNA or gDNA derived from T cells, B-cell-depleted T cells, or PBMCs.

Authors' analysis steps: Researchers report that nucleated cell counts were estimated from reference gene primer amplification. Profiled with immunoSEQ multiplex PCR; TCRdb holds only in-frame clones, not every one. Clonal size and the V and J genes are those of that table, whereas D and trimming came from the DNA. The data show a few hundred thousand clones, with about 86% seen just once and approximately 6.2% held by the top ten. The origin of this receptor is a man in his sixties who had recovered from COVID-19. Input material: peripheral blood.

The CDR3 sequence is CATSDPNEGADTQYF. CDR3 in DNA: TGTGCCACCAGTGATCCCAATGAGGGGGCAGATACGCAGTATTTT. The genes are TRBV24-1 and TRBJ2-3; TRBD1 might be the D (6 bases). Germline V gives CDR1 KGHDR, CDR2 SFDVKD. The CDR3 is made up of 15 amino acids. The V and J ends lost 3 bases and 4 bases respectively, with 13 bases between them.